These 22 T cell receptor beta chains originate from one sample sequenced in a study of blood T cell repertoires in COVID-19. Libraries were prepared by immunoSEQ multiplex PCR; TCRdb keeps only in-frame clonotypes and omits some of them. The table records about 49,000 clones, approximately 87% of them present only once. Sequenced input: peripheral blood. These receptors were collected from an elderly woman with COVID-19, enrolled during active disease.

This chain uses TRBV6-5 with TRBJ2-7; TRBD2 matches at 8 bases. The CDR3 runs to 14 residues. CDR1 and CDR2 (germline): MNHEY, SVGAGI. The ends lost 6 bases at V and 5 bases at J; junction bases unmatched: 9. The CDR3 is CASRPGTRAHEQYF. The DNA of the CDR3 is TGTGCCAGCAGACCCGGGACTAGGGCCCACGAGCAGTACTTC.

This chain joins TRBV5-1 and TRBJ2-1, with 10 bases fitting TRBD1. There are 14 residues in the CDR3. J lost 7 bases, V lost 4 bases, and 5 bases had no gene match. In germline, CDR1 is SGHRS, CDR2 YFSETQ. CDR3 DNA: TGCGCCAGCAGCCCCTGGACAGGGGGGAATGAGCAGTTCTTC. It specifies CASSPWTGGNEQFF.

This sequence joins TRBV9 and TRBJ2-7; 9 nucleotides match TRBD1. The CDR3 runs 14 residues. Germline V gene sequence: CDR1 SGDLS, CDR2 YYNGEE. V lost 0 bases, J lost 6 bases, and 4 bases stayed unmatched. CDR3 sequence (DNA): TGTGCCAGCAGCGTAGGGACAGGGGCGGTCGAGCAGTACTTC. Its protein product is CASSVGTGAVEQYF. Based on the CDR3 plus reference TRBV9 and TRBJ2-7, the full variable domain is DSGVTQTPKHLITATGQRVTLRCSPRSGDLSVYWYQQSLDQGLQFLIQYYNGEERAKGNILERFSAQQFPDLHSELNLSSLELGDSALYFCASSVGTGAVEQYFGPGTRLTVT.

This clone was observed once. The chain couples TRBV27 to TRBJ1-6; no reliable D call. V was trimmed by 2 bases and J by 7 bases, leaving 12 bases between them. The CDR3 runs to 15 residues. Germline V gene lookup returns CDR1 MNHEY and CDR2 SMNVEV (reference sequence). CDR3 in amino acids: CASSLETRENSPLHF. The CDR3 DNA is TGTGCCAGCAGTTTAGAGACCCGGGAGAATTCACCCCTCCACTTT.

The chain has TRBV12-3 or TRBV12-4 and TRBJ2-3, with a weak D call TRBD1 (6 bases). V was shortened by 6 bases and J by 5 bases, with 12 bases between the two germline ends. The length of the CDR3 is 13 residues. The DNA for the CDR3 is TGTGCCAGCAGGATAACAGGGATAGATACGCAGTATTTT. Amino acids: CASRITGIDTQYF.

J is TRBJ2-7 and V is TRBV6-5; 8 positions agree with TRBD2. The length of the CDR3 is 14 residues. J gave up 3 bases and V 6 bases, and 7 bases lay outside the gene matches. Germline V gene sequence: CDR1 MNHEY, CDR2 SVGAGI. The CDR3 nucleotides are TGTGCCAGCAGCCCGACTAGCGCATTCTACGAGCAGTACTTC. It is translated as CASSPTSAFYEQYF.

Written as DNA, the CDR3 is TGTGCCAGCAGCTTAGCTAGCGGATACCCCACCGGGGAGCTGTTTTTT. Its translation is CASSLASGYPTGELFF. V gene TRBV7-2 combines with J gene TRBJ2-2, with D possibly TRBD2 on 6 matching bases. Between the trimmed V and J ends, which lost 0 bases and 4 bases, there was a span of 12 bases. Germline CDR1 reads SGHTA; CDR2 reads FQGNSA. This CDR3 is 16 amino acids long.

The J gene is TRBJ2-3, the V gene TRBV11-1; 7 bases are a match to TRBD2. Trimming removed 1 base from V and 2 bases from J; junction bases left unmatched: 6. CDR1 is SGHAT and CDR2 is FQDESV in the germline V gene (reference sequence). The CDR3 has 16 amino acids. CDR3 amino acids: CASSLGLAEPTDTQYF. CDR3 DNA sequence: TGTGCCAGCAGCTTAGGGCTAGCGGAGCCCACAGATACGCAGTATTTT. Variable domain in full (rest from reference TRBV11-1 and TRBJ2-3): EAEVAQSPRYKITEKSQAVAFWCDPISGHATLYWYRQILGQGPELLVQFQDESVVDDSQLPKDRFSAERLKGVDSTLKIQPAELGDSAMYLCASSLGLAEPTDTQYFGPGTRLTVL.

V usage is TRBV10-2 and J usage is TRBJ1-5; tentatively, D is TRBD1 (6 bases). The CDR3 runs to 14 residues. Trimming stripped 2 bases from V and 7 bases from J, with 12 bases between. Germline CDR1 and CDR2: WSHSY and SAAADI. CDR3 protein: CASSENRVGQPQHF. CDR3 sequence (DNA): TGCGCCAGCAGTGAGAACAGGGTAGGACAGCCCCAGCATTTT.

This chain uses TRBV15 with TRBJ1-4; D not resolved. The CDR3 runs to 15 residues. Germline CDR1 is LNHNV and CDR2 is YYDKDF (reference sequence). With 0 bases removed from V and 0 bases from J, the gap between germline ends came to 5 bases. The CDR3 coding sequence is TGTGCCACCAGCAGAGAGGCTGCAACTAATGAAAAACTGTTTTTT. Its protein is CATSREAATNEKLFF. Full variable domain (rest looked up from reference TRBV15 and TRBJ1-4): DAMVIQNPRYQVTQFGKPVTLSCSQTLNHNVMYWYQQKSSQAPKLLFHYYDKDFNNEADTPDNFQSRRPNTSFCFLDIRSPGLGDTAMYLCATSREAATNEKLFFGSGTQLSVL.

The chain has TRBV27 and TRBJ1-5; D remains unclear. This CDR3 contains 15 residues. V lost 6 bases to trimming and J lost 0 bases, with 12 bases between them. The V gene's germline CDR1 is MNHEY and CDR2 SMNVEV (reference sequence). This chain's CDR3 is CASSTYSNSNQPQHF. CDR3 DNA: TGTGCCAGCAGCACTTACAGTAATAGCAATCAGCCCCAGCATTTT.

Only one count was recorded for this clone. The rearrangement joins TRBV5-1 to TRBJ2-5; TRBD1 matches at 10 bases. The germline gives CDR1 SGHRS, CDR2 YFSETQ. V shed 4 bases, J shed 5 bases, and the junction held 14 bases outside the gene matches. CDR3 length: 17 amino acids. The CDR3 DNA sequence: TGCGCCAGCAGCCGACCCGGGACAGGGGCGTTAAGTGAGACCCAGTACTTC. Translating gives CASSRPGTGALSETQYF.

The chain uses TRBV19 and TRBJ1-4, with 10 nucleotides matching TRBD1. The length of the CDR3 is 14 residues. From germline, CDR1 is LNHDA and CDR2 SQIVND (reference sequence). V gave up 7 bases and J gave up 5 bases; unmatched junction bases: 4. The DNA for the CDR3 is TGTGCCAGTACCTCGGACAGGGGGAATGAAAAACTGTTTTTT. Encoded protein: CASTSDRGNEKLFF.

The V gene is TRBV6-5, the J gene TRBJ2-7, with a tentative D call TRBD2 (5 bases). The CDR3 contains 13 residues. CDR1 and CDR2 (germline): MNHEY, SVGAGI. The V end was cut by 1 base, the J end by 7 bases, with 11 bases between. DNA for the CDR3: TGTGCCAGCAGTTACTATCGGGGAAGTGAGCAGTACTTC. It encodes CASSYYRGSEQYF.

The gene calls are TRBV30 and TRBJ1-2, with TRBD1 identical over 10 bases. The ends lost 2 bases at V and 8 bases at J; junction bases unmatched: 5. The germline CDR1 and CDR2 sequences are GTSNPN and SVGIG (reference sequence). The length of the CDR3 is 13 residues. The CDR3 coding sequence is TGTGCCTGGAGTAGCGGGACAGGGGACGGCTACACCTTC. Its protein is CAWSSGTGDGYTF.

This clone came up a few times. V is TRBV6-5 and J is TRBJ1-1; a weak D match, TRBD1 (6 bases). Per germline, CDR1 MNHEY and CDR2 SVGAGI. V was shortened by 6 bases and J by 4 bases, with 18 bases between the two germline ends. This CDR3 is built from 15 residues. CDR3 in amino acids: CASREVWGQGTEAFF. The CDR3 DNA sequence: TGTGCCAGCAGGGAGGTTTGGGGGCAGGGCACTGAAGCTTTCTTT.

The J gene is TRBJ1-5, the V gene TRBV28; D call uncertain. CDR1 MDHEN and CDR2 SYDVKM come from the germline V gene. Trimming cost V 3 bases and J 6 bases, with 12 bases left between them. The CDR3 is made up of 14 amino acids. For the CDR3, the DNA is TGTGCCAGCAGTTTTGAGGCCTTCGGTCAGCCCCAGCATTTT. Amino acids: CASSFEAFGQPQHF.

The V call is TRBV25-1, the J call TRBJ1-6, with 8 bases identical to TRBD1. Germline lookup yields CDR1 MGHDK and CDR2 SYGVNS. The CDR3 runs to 14 residues. Unmatched junction bases numbered 8, after V lost 5 bases and J lost 11 bases. The CDR3 nucleotides are TGTGCCAGCAGTTCAGGGGGCCGGGGGACACCCCTCCACTTT. This sequence encodes CASSSGGRGTPLHF.

The J gene is TRBJ2-4, the V gene TRBV11-2, with 7 bases aligning to TRBD1. After removal of 6 bases from V and 0 bases from J, the junction contained 8 bases not matched to a gene. Germline CDR1 is SGHAT and CDR2 is FQNNGV. This CDR3 region has 16 residues. CDR3 loop: CASRLPGQLAKNIQYF. The CDR3 nucleotides are TGTGCCAGCAGATTGCCGGGACAGTTAGCCAAAAACATTCAGTACTTC.

The rearrangement joins TRBV4-2 to TRBJ2-2; 12 nucleotides agree with TRBD2. Germline CDR1 is LGHNA and CDR2 is YNFKEQ. The CDR3 extends over 16 amino acids. Trimming removed 4 bases from V and 4 bases from J; junction bases left unmatched: 4. In nucleotides, the CDR3 is TGTGCCAGCAGCCCGGGACTAGCGGGTGCCACCGGGGAGCTGTTTTTT. Translating gives CASSPGLAGATGELFF.

Only a few counts were recorded for this clone. The chain joins TRBV28 to TRBJ1-3; TRBD1 aligns across 10 bases. CDR1 MDHEN and CDR2 SYDVKM come from the germline V gene. CDR3 size: 16 residues. V shed 6 bases, J shed 3 bases, and the junction held 8 bases outside the gene matches. This CDR3 reads CASRSPGQGHGNTIYF. As DNA, the CDR3 is TGTGCCAGCAGGTCCCCGGGACAGGGGCATGGAAACACCATATATTTT.

This chain connects TRBV6-4 to TRBJ1-1; D not resolved. The V end was cut by 0 bases, the J end by 6 bases, with 8 bases between. Germline CDR1 MRHNA, CDR2 SNTAGT. CDR3 length: 13 amino acids. The CDR3 sequence: CASSDSNGPEAFF. CDR3 DNA sequence: TGTGCCAGCAGTGACTCGAATGGCCCTGAAGCTTTCTTT.